The clone carrying this T cell receptor (beta chain) was detected only a few times. What it recognizes is unknown. The entry originates in a study of OX40 agonist ivuxolimab in advanced cancers. Study-wide background: Partial responses were achieved by three patients, one with hepatocellular carcinoma and two with cutaneous melanoma. Notes on the study in general: Undetermined was the antigen specificity of the expanded peripheral T cells.

Assay: immunoSEQ multiplex PCR; the TCRdb copy retains only in-frame clones and omits some. The repertoire consists of approximately 50,000 clones, with roughly 94% occurring once and the leading ten covering 11%. Germline lookup yields CDR1 LNHNV and CDR2 YYDKDF (reference sequence). V shed 3 bases and J shed 3 bases, with 11 bases lying between them. This CDR3 spans 14 amino acids. Sequencing was performed on CD4+ or CD8+ T cells sorted from blood, taken in a trial of the OX40 agonist ivuxolimab. V gene TRBV15 combines with J gene TRBJ2-5; D may match TRBD1 or TRBD2 (5 bases each). This clonotype was obtained from an adult with an advanced solid tumor such as melanoma, head and neck, liver or kidney cancer. The CDR3: CATSSRDVEETQYF. The CDR3 DNA reads as TGTGCCACCAGCAGTAGGGACGTCGAAGAGACCCAGTACTTC.